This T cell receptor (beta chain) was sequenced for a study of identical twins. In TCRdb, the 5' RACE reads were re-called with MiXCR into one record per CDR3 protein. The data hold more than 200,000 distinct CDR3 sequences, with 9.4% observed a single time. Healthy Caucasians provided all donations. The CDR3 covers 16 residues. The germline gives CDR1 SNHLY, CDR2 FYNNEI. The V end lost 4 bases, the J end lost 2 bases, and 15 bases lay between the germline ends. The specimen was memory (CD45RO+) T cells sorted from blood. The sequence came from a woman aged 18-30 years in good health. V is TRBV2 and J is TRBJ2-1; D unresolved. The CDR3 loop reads CASSVGMGLPYNEQFF. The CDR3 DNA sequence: TGTGCCAGCAGTGTGGGCATGGGGTTACCCTACAATGAGCAGTTCTTC.